What follows is one TCR beta chain and its context. The sample holds one count of this clone. The antigen this receptor binds is unknown. Within one base of it there is no much larger clone, and no base qualities were kept. As encoded in the germline V gene, CDR1 is MNHNS while CDR2 is SASEGT. Unmatched junction bases come to 8, with V trimmed by 7 bases and J by 3 bases. The cysteine opens and the phenylalanine closes a CDR3 of 15 amino acids. Of all the DNA, just the CDR3 is kept, 45 bases in frame from base 1. Library prep was done by the immunoSEQ multiplex PCR assay. TCRdb stores this immuneACCESS table with in-frame sequences only. Part of the clones is absent; in the studies checked, under half of the shortfall reflects unresolved V genes, and no reason is known for the rest. The table for this sample lists 55,000 to 75,000 clones; about 86% of them were counted only once. The ten largest clones take up roughly 5% of the sample.

The sample belongs to a study of technical replicates of blood from several donors (dated by TCRdb to 2016 to 2017). Sequenced: PBMCs. This receptor chain uses TRBV6-1 and TRBJ2-7; 11 bases in the junction line up with TRBD2. The TCR comes from a human donor in good health. Some clones in this sample may be carry-over from other donors' samples. This receptor carries the CDR3 CASTILAGEGYEQYF. The nucleotide sequence reads as follows: TGTGCCAGCACCATACTAGCGGGGGAGGGCTACGAGCAGTACTTC.